The 31 T cell receptor beta chains given below trace back to one sample, sequenced in a study of T cell changes during pregnancy in multiple sclerosis. The table came from immunoSEQ multiplex PCR; TCRdb's copy has only in-frame clones and leaves some out. Of approximately 23,000 clones detected, approximately 90% appear once; the ten largest clones hold under 8%. Sample: CD8+ T cells from peripheral blood mononuclear cells, taken in the first trimester of pregnancy. The receptor source for this set is a female donor with multiple sclerosis, enrolled in a pregnancy study.

The genes are TRBV19 and TRBJ2-1; 7 bases agree with TRBD1. This CDR3 has 15 amino acids. Germline V gene lookup returns CDR1 LNHDA and CDR2 SQIVND (reference sequence). The junction had 4 bases not matched to a gene; V was cut back by 3 bases and J by 2 bases. This CDR3 is CASSMSTGAYNEQFF. The CDR3, as DNA: TGTGCCAGTAGTATGAGTACAGGGGCCTACAATGAGCAGTTCTTC.

The chain carries TRBV27 and TRBJ1-5; D not resolved. This CDR3 is 14 amino acids long. Trimming removed 6 bases at V and 7 bases at J, with 16 bases between. Per germline, CDR1 MNHEY and CDR2 SMNVEV (reference sequence). Written as DNA, the CDR3 is TGTGCCAGCAGCCTTCGTCGCTCTACCCAGCCCCAGCATTTT. Translated, it gives CASSLRRSTQPQHF.

The genes are TRBV7-2 and TRBJ2-1; TRBD2 matches at 9 bases. This CDR3 region has 15 residues. With V trimmed by 5 bases and J by 10 bases, 12 bases remained unmatched. The germline gives CDR1 SGHTA, CDR2 FQGNSA. This CDR3 is CASSEIAGVFREQFF. The CDR3 DNA reads as TGTGCCAGCAGCGAGATAGCGGGAGTGTTTAGAGAGCAGTTCTTC.

The rearrangement joins TRBV19 to TRBJ2-7, with 8 bases that match TRBD2. This CDR3 contains 15 residues. V gave up 3 bases and J gave up 2 bases; unmatched junction bases: 6. Germline lookup yields CDR1 LNHDA and CDR2 SQIVND (reference sequence). The CDR3 is CASSIIAGITYEQYF. For the CDR3, the DNA is TGTGCCAGTAGTATTATAGCGGGAATTACCTACGAGCAGTACTTC.

This chain uses TRBV7-9 with TRBJ2-1; no definite D call. The V gene lost 2 bases and the J gene lost 5 bases, with 10 bases spanning the gap. Germline CDR1 SEHNR, CDR2 FQNEAQ (reference sequence). The length of the CDR3 is 14 residues. The DNA for the CDR3 is TGTGCCAGCAGCTTATCAACCCGGGACAATGAGCAGTTCTTC. It translates to CASSLSTRDNEQFF.

This clone was seen a single time. The V call is TRBV7-9, the J call TRBJ2-3; TRBD2 is a possible D gene (6 bases). The CDR3 is 15 residues long. V lost 0 bases, J lost 6 bases, and 13 bases lay in between. Germline-derived CDR1 and CDR2 are SEHNR and FQNEAQ (reference sequence). CDR3 in DNA: TGTGCCAGCAGCTTAGCGGGAGGTAATAAGGATACGCAGTATTTT. Encoded protein: CASSLAGGNKDTQYF. Looking up the rest from reference TRBV7-9 and TRBJ2-3 gives the full variable domain: DTGVSQNPRHKITKRGQNVTFRCDPISEHNRLYWYRQTLGQGPEFLTYFQNEAQLEKSRLLSDRFSAERPKGSFSTLEIQRTEQGDSAMYLCASSLAGGNKDTQYFGPGTRLTVL.

The V and J genes are TRBV27 and TRBJ1-1; 9 positions agree with TRBD1. Unmatched junction bases numbered 6, after V lost 0 bases and J lost 4 bases. CDR1 MNHEY and CDR2 SMNVEV come from the germline V gene (reference sequence). CDR3 size: 16 residues. CDR3 nucleotide sequence: TGTGCCAGCAGTTTATCCTGGGACAGGGTGAGCACTGAAGCTTTCTTT. Translated, it gives CASSLSWDRVSTEAFF.

The V and J genes are TRBV9 and TRBJ1-2; D not certain. V lost 3 bases and J 8 bases, leaving 20 bases between the germline ends. The length of the CDR3 is 15 residues. Germline V gene data show CDR1 as SGDLS and CDR2 as YYNGEE. CDR3 sequence: CASSAESTPHRGYTF. Here the CDR3 DNA reads TGTGCCAGCAGCGCTGAATCGACCCCACACAGAGGCTACACCTTC.

At least ten counts were recorded for this clone. Other DNA sequences in this sample translate to the same CDR3. V and J are TRBV7-2 and TRBJ2-7; 7 positions agree with TRBD2. The trim removed 5 bases at V and 2 bases at J, leaving 6 bases unmatched. The CDR3 is made up of 14 amino acids. CDR1 SGHTA and CDR2 FQGNSA come from the germline V gene. The CDR3 DNA is TGTGCCAGCAGCCCAGGACTAGGTACCTACGAGCAGTACTTC. Its translation is CASSPGLGTYEQYF.

This chain links TRBV28 with TRBJ2-2, with TRBD2 as a possible D gene (6 bases). Germline assignment: CDR1 MDHEN and CDR2 SYDVKM. Trimming pared 6 bases from V and 3 bases from J, leaving 11 bases between. CDR3 length equals 14 residues. This CDR3 is CASSGTSYTGELFF. In nucleotides, the CDR3 is TGTGCCAGCAGCGGGACTTCGTACACCGGGGAGCTGTTTTTT.

The chain has TRBV9 and TRBJ2-7, with TRBD2 matching 11 bases. The CDR3 consists of 16 residues. Germline V lookup: CDR1 SGDLS, CDR2 YYNGEE. The V gene end was trimmed by 4 bases and the J gene end by 2 bases; junction bases not matched to a gene: 8. CDR3: CASSPGTSGNTYEQYF. CDR3 bases: TGTGCCAGCAGCCCGGGGACTAGCGGAAACACCTACGAGCAGTACTTC. The entire variable domain, with the rest obtained from reference TRBV9 and TRBJ2-7, is as follows: DSGVTQTPKHLITATGQRVTLRCSPRSGDLSVYWYQQSLDQGLQFLIQYYNGEERAKGNILERFSAQQFPDLHSELNLSSLELGDSALYFCASSPGTSGNTYEQYFGPGTRLTVT.

The CDR3: CASSQIDRANQPQHF. The CDR3 DNA reads TGTGCCAGCAGCCAAATCGACAGGGCCAATCAGCCCCAGCATTTT. This chain connects TRBV4-2 to TRBJ1-5; 7 nucleotides line up with TRBD1. The length of the CDR3 is 15 residues. From germline, CDR1 is LGHNA and CDR2 YNFKEQ. V dropped 2 bases and J dropped 3; count of bases not matched to a gene: 4.

The chain employs TRBV4-1 and TRBJ2-7, with a possible D match to TRBD2 (5 bases). The CDR3 has 18 amino acids. In germline, CDR1 is MGHRA, CDR2 YSYEKL. V lost 3 bases and J 5 bases, leaving 26 bases between the germline ends. CDR3: CASSHRPSVLGLRDEQYF. The CDR3 bases are TGCGCCAGCAGCCATAGACCCTCCGTTCTGGGGTTGAGGGACGAGCAGTACTTC.

V usage is TRBV9 and J usage is TRBJ2-2; possible D gene TRBD2, 5 bases. This CDR3 is built from 15 residues. Germline V gene lookup returns CDR1 SGDLS and CDR2 YYNGEE. V lost 0 bases and J lost 5, with 11 bases in between. The CDR3 reads CASSVGGARTGELFF. CDR3 in DNA: TGTGCCAGCAGCGTAGGGGGAGCACGAACCGGGGAGCTGTTTTTT.

J is TRBJ2-7 and V is TRBV5-1, with D perhaps TRBD1 (6 bases). CDR1 SGHRS and CDR2 YFSETQ come from the germline V gene. The V end lost 8 bases, the J end lost 2 bases, and 23 bases lay between the germline ends. The CDR3 runs to 16 residues. The CDR3 coding sequence is TGCGCCAGTCGACTCGACCCAGGGGCCCCCACCTACGAGCAGTACTTC. Amino acid sequence: CASRLDPGAPTYEQYF. The whole variable domain, remainder taken from reference TRBV5-1 and TRBJ2-7, is KAGVTQTPRYLIKTRGQQVTLSCSPISGHRSVSWYQQTPGQGLQFLFEYFSETQRNKGNFPGRFSGRQFSNSRSEMNVSTLELGDSALYLCASRLDPGAPTYEQYFGPGTRLTVT.

This chain uses TRBV7-2 with TRBJ1-1; 7 bases fit TRBD1. Germline loops: CDR1 SGHTA, CDR2 FQGNSA. After removal of 4 bases from V and 0 bases from J, the junction contained 8 bases not matched to a gene. The CDR3 length is 16 residues. CDR3 sequence (DNA): TGTGCCAGCAGCTCTGGACAGGTGCCGATGAACACTGAAGCTTTCTTT. It yields the protein CASSSGQVPMNTEAFF.

V gene TRBV4-3 combines with J gene TRBJ2-3, with D perhaps matching TRBD2 (6 bases). The length of the CDR3 is 17 residues. The germline V gene encodes CDR1 LGHNA and CDR2 YSLEER. V was shortened by 0 bases and J by 2 bases, with 15 bases between the two germline ends. The CDR3 protein is CASSQDSGEANTDTQYF. The CDR3 nucleotides read TGCGCCAGCAGCCAAGATTCTGGGGAGGCAAACACAGATACGCAGTATTTT.

The CDR3 region is CASSFLGGADEKLFF. The CDR3 DNA follows: TGTGCCAGCAGCTTCCTCGGGGGGGCGGATGAAAAACTGTTTTTT. The chain links TRBV5-4 to TRBJ1-4, with a possible D match to TRBD1 (6 bases). Germline loops: CDR1 SGHNT, CDR2 YYREEE (reference sequence). This CDR3 is 15 amino acids long. V lost 2 bases and J lost 6, with 14 bases in between. Full variable domain (outside the CDR3, taken from reference TRBV5-4 and TRBJ1-4): ETGVTQSPTHLIKTRGQQVTLRCSSQSGHNTVSWYQQALGQGPQFIFQYYREEENGRGNFPPRFSGLQFPNYSSELNVNALELDDSALYLCASSFLGGADEKLFFGSGTQLSVL.

This clone was counted once. The chain combines TRBV5-6 with TRBJ2-3; D is undetermined. Deletions cut 3 bases from V and 4 bases from J, with 18 bases between. This CDR3 is built from 16 residues. Germline V CDR1 and CDR2: SGHDT, YYEEEE. For the CDR3, the DNA is TGTGCCAGCAGCTCCTATTTACCCACAGCTCCAGATACGCAGTATTTT. Its protein is CASSSYLPTAPDTQYF.

V and J are TRBV30 and TRBJ2-1, with TRBD2 matching over 8 bases. Germline lookup yields CDR1 GTSNPN and CDR2 SVGIG (reference sequence). V gave up 2 bases and J gave up 3 bases; unmatched junction bases: 9. There are 16 residues in the CDR3. CDR3 amino acids: CAWSYQAGEGYNEQFF. The CDR3 DNA sequence: TGTGCCTGGAGTTATCAAGCGGGAGAGGGCTACAATGAGCAGTTCTTC.

This clone was counted a few times. The chain has TRBV28 and TRBJ2-2, with D hard to call. Germline V lookup: CDR1 MDHEN, CDR2 SYDVKM. The CDR3 runs to 12 residues. The V end was cut by 5 bases, the J end by 5 bases, with 6 bases between. Here the CDR3 DNA reads TGTGCCAGCAGTGGCCCAACCGGGGAGCTGTTTTTT. It codes for CASSGPTGELFF. The whole variable domain, remainder taken from reference TRBV28 and TRBJ2-2, is DVKVTQSSRYLVKRTGEKVFLECVQDMDHENMFWYRQDPGLGLRLIYFSYDVKMKEKGDIPEGYSVSREKKERFSLILESASTNQTSMYLCASSGPTGELFFGEGSRLTVL.

This sequence joins TRBV5-4 and TRBJ2-7, with D perhaps TRBD1 (6 bases). Germline-derived CDR1 and CDR2 are SGHNT and YYREEE (reference sequence). V lost 5 bases and J lost 3, with 18 bases in between. The CDR3 covers 15 residues. CDR3 DNA: TGTGCCAGCAGTCTCTCTGACAGGCCAGACTACGAGCAGTACTTC. Translating gives CASSLSDRPDYEQYF.

As regards this clone: A read error may account for a junction end that differs from germline. The rearrangement links TRBV27 to TRBJ2-1; 7 positions agree with TRBD1. The CDR3 runs to 15 residues. Germline V gene data show CDR1 as MNHEY and CDR2 as SMNVEV (reference sequence). The CDR3 coding sequence is TGTGCCAGCAGTTCCCGGGACAGTTCCTTCAATGAGCAGTTCTTC. This gives the protein CASSSRDSSFNEQFF.

The gene calls are TRBV10-3 and TRBJ2-1; TRBD2 agrees at 8 bases. V was pared by 0 bases and J by 0 bases, with 4 bases of the junction left unmatched. The CDR3 is made up of 17 amino acids. The V gene's germline CDR1 is ENHRY and CDR2 SYGVKD. CDR3 in DNA: TGTGCCATCAGTGAGTCGAAAGCGGGAGACTCCTACAATGAGCAGTTCTTC. It specifies CAISESKAGDSYNEQFF.

This chain uses TRBV18 with TRBJ2-3; perhaps TRBD2 as D (5 bases). V was pared by 3 bases and J by 3 bases, with 7 bases between. The CDR3 loop spans 13 amino acids. Looked up from germline, CDR1 is KGHSH and CDR2 is LQKENI. CDR3 in DNA: TGTGCCAGCTCACCCGGGGTTACAGATACGCAGTATTTT. Translating gives CASSPGVTDTQYF.

The chain employs TRBV4-2 and TRBJ2-5; D is uncertain. The J call may be wrong; the DNA end is better matched by TRBJ2-7. The germline CDR1 and CDR2 sequences are LGHNA and YNFKEQ. The CDR3 runs to 15 residues. CDR3 loop: CASSQEIGAVYEQYF. The CDR3 coding sequence is TGTGCCAGCAGCCAAGAGATTGGCGCGGTCTACGAGCAGTACTTC.

This clone showed up just once. This chain connects TRBV10-3 to TRBJ2-6; 10 bases align to TRBD1. CDR1 is ENHRY and CDR2 is SYGVKD in the germline V gene. The CDR3 is 16 residues long. V lost 5 bases to trimming and J lost 4 bases; unmatched junction nucleotides: 5. The CDR3 protein is CAISMTGGEGANVLTF. CDR3 nucleotide sequence: TGTGCCATCAGTATGACAGGGGGCGAAGGGGCCAACGTCCTGACTTTC.

V is TRBV6-1 and J is TRBJ2-7; D is possibly TRBD2 (9 bases). There are 20 residues in the CDR3. Germline assignment: CDR1 MNHNS and CDR2 SASEGT. Trimming left V 2 bases short and J 5 bases short, with 31 bases between. The CDR3 nucleotides are TGTGCCAGCAGTGAACTCGGAGGGACAGGAGGGATAGCGGGAGTGGACGAGCAGTACTTC. Protein product: CASSELGGTGGIAGVDEQYF.

This clone showed up just a few times. The J gene is TRBJ2-1, the V gene TRBV11-2, with D perhaps matching TRBD1 (5 bases). CDR1 SGHAT and CDR2 FQNNGV come from the germline V gene. The CDR3 length is 11 residues. The germline V and J ends were trimmed by 8 bases and 11 bases, with 13 bases remaining between them. CDR3 sequence (DNA): TGTGCCAGCCTCTGGGGCGGAAAGCAGTTCTTC. Its protein is CASLWGGKQFF.

The chain recombines TRBV7-8 with TRBJ2-4; perhaps TRBD2 as D (6 bases). Germline CDR1 SGHVS, CDR2 FQNEAQ. Trimming pared 5 bases from V and 5 bases from J, leaving 16 bases between. This CDR3 is built from 15 residues. CDR3: CASSNREKSENIQYF. CDR3 bases: TGTGCCAGCAGCAACCGGGAGAAGTCGGAAAACATTCAGTACTTC. Full variable domain (outside the CDR3, taken from reference TRBV7-8 and TRBJ2-4): GAGVSQSPRYKVAKRGQDVALRCDPISGHVSLFWYQQALGQGPEFLTYFQNEAQLDKSGLPSDRFFAERPEGSVSTLKIQRTQQEDSAVYLCASSNREKSENIQYFGAGTRLSVL.

V gene TRBV27 combines with J gene TRBJ2-3; the D is unclear. Trimming left V 3 bases short and J 0 bases short, with 4 bases between. The V gene's germline CDR1 is MNHEY and CDR2 SMNVEV (reference sequence). This CDR3 region has 13 residues. The CDR3 region has the DNA TGTGCCAGCAGTTTCTCTAGCACAGATACGCAGTATTTT. This codes for CASSFSSTDTQYF.